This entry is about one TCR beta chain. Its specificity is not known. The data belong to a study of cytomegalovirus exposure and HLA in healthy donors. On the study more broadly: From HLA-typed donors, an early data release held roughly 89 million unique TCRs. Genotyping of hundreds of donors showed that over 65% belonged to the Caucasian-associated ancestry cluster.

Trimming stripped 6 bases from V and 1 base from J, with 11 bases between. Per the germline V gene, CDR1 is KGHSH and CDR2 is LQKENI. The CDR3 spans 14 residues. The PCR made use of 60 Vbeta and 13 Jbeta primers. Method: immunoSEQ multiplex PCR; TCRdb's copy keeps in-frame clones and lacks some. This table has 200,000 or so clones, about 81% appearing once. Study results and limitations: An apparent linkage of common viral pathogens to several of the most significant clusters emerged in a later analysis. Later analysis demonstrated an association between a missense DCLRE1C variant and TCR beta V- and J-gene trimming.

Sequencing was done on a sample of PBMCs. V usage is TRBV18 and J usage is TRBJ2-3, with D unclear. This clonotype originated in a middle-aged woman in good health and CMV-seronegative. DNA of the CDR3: TGTGCCAGCTCTCCTTTACAGCGCACAGATACGCAGTATTTT. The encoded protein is CASSPLQRTDTQYF.